Here is one TCR beta chain with its context. These data come from a study of radiation and T cells in renal cell carcinoma. Clones were read by immunoSEQ multiplex PCR, and TCRdb kept only the in-frame ones, dropping some. Found here are just over 150,000 clones, 87% of them singletons; the top ten hold 10% to 15%. The CDR3 extends over 16 amino acids. V gave up 10 bases and J gave up 8 bases; unmatched junction bases: 17. Germline V CDR1 and CDR2: LNHDA, SQIVND (reference sequence). Time point denoted: blood 2 weeks post-SBRT. This sample's treatment: 15 Gy SBRT to primary tumor, nephrectomy 4 weeks later.

This sequence joins TRBV19 and TRBJ1-5; 10 nucleotides line up with TRBD1. The material was blood, obtained from a patient whose treatment included radiotherapy and nephrectomy. This TCR was recovered from a woman aged 50 to 65 with renal cell carcinoma. The CDR3 DNA reads TGTGCCACTCGCCCCCGGGACAGGGGTAACAGCGAGCCCCAGCATTTT. It yields the protein CATRPRDRGNSEPQHF.